These T cell receptor beta chains were read from a single sample in a study of blood T cell repertoires in COVID-19. The data were produced by immunoSEQ multiplex PCR, yet TCRdb's version contains in-frame clones alone and is incomplete. Of about 320,000 clones in the sample, around 83% were seen once. Sequenced material: peripheral blood. These receptors all stem from a woman between 50 and 59 years old with acute or convalescent COVID-19. The CDR3 runs from the conserved cysteine through the conserved F or W. Fields, in order: D gene, V gene, clone size, J gene, CDR3 protein, CDR3 DNA. D genes are given only for firm matches. Only some rows state a clone size, as once, few, many or a class for expanded clones.

d_gene: NA
v_gene: TRBV5-4
abundance: NA
j_gene: TRBJ2-3
CDR3aa: CASSLNAGLTDTQYF
CDR3nt: TGTGCCAGCAGCTTGAACGCAGGACTGACAGATACGCAGTATTTT

d_gene: NA
v_gene: TRBV14
abundance: NA
j_gene: TRBJ2-7
CDR3aa: CASSQALAYEQYF
CDR3nt: TGTGCCAGCAGCCAAGCACTAGCCTACGAGCAGTACTTC

d_gene: TRBD1
v_gene: TRBV4-1
abundance: once
j_gene: TRBJ2-3
CDR3aa: CASSPFGTGTSTDTQYF
CDR3nt: TGCGCCAGCAGCCCCTTCGGGACAGGAACTAGCACAGATACGCAGTATTTT

d_gene: NA
v_gene: TRBV9
abundance: NA
j_gene: TRBJ2-3
CDR3aa: CASSSPPGSTDTQYF
CDR3nt: TGTGCCAGCAGCTCCCCACCAGGGAGCACAGATACGCAGTATTTT

d_gene: NA
v_gene: TRBV7-2
abundance: NA
j_gene: TRBJ2-2
CDR3aa: CASRPTTRLTGELFF
CDR3nt: TGTGCCAGCAGACCGACGACTAGGCTAACCGGGGAGCTGTTTTTT

d_gene: TRBD1
v_gene: TRBV5-1
abundance: few
j_gene: TRBJ1-2
CDR3aa: CASRVRETGGLGYTF
CDR3nt: TGCGCCAGCAGAGTTCGAGAAACAGGGGGACTTGGCTACACCTTC

d_gene: TRBD1
v_gene: TRBV19
abundance: NA
j_gene: TRBJ1-4
CDR3aa: CASTPGQGHEKLFF
CDR3nt: TGTGCCAGTACCCCGGGACAGGGACATGAAAAACTGTTTTTT

d_gene: TRBD1
v_gene: TRBV12-3/TRBV12-4
abundance: NA
j_gene: TRBJ1-2
CDR3aa: CASGTGRWNGYTF
CDR3nt: TGTGCCAGCGGGACAGGGCGGTGGAATGGCTACACCTTC

d_gene: NA
v_gene: TRBV27
abundance: once
j_gene: TRBJ2-7
CDR3aa: CASSHGNRGEQYF
CDR3nt: TGTGCCAGCAGCCATGGCAACCGGGGGGAGCAGTACTTC

d_gene: TRBD2
v_gene: TRBV4-1
abundance: NA
j_gene: TRBJ2-4
CDR3aa: CASSQDRGVKNIQYF
CDR3nt: TGCGCCAGCAGCCAAGATCGGGGGGTTAAAAACATTCAGTACTTC

d_gene: NA
v_gene: TRBV5-4
abundance: NA
j_gene: TRBJ1-1
CDR3aa: CASSLNQDTEAFF
CDR3nt: TGTGCCAGCAGCTTGAATCAGGACACTGAAGCTTTCTTT